What follows are 25 T cell receptor beta chains derived from one specimen sequenced in a study of early T cells in non-severe SARS-CoV-2 infection. In TCRdb, the 5' RACE reads were re-called with MiXCR into one record per CDR3 protein. Of over 90,000 distinct CDR3 sequences in the sample, about 12% were seen once. Sequencing was performed on whole blood, taken at baseline. The receptor source for this set is an adult who was a healthcare worker with PCR-confirmed SARS-CoV-2 infection or an uninfected control (not recorded which).

This clonotype was seen ten or more times. The V gene is TRBV18, the J gene TRBJ2-1, with 9 bases lining up with TRBD1. V was clipped by 5 bases and J by 1 base; unmatched bases: 3. Germline CDR1 KGHSH, CDR2 LQKENI. CDR3 size: 15 residues. The CDR3 loop reads CASSSGTGSYNEQFF. The CDR3, as DNA: TGTGCCAGCTCATCCGGGACAGGGTCCTACAATGAGCAGTTCTTC.

This clonotype occurred a few times. V is TRBV24-1 and J is TRBJ2-1, with D perhaps TRBD1 (7 bases). The CDR3 loop spans 19 amino acids. Germline V gene sequence: CDR1 KGHDR, CDR2 SFDVKD. V dropped 3 bases and J dropped 5 bases, with 25 bases sitting between them. CDR3 nucleotide sequence: TGTGCCACCAGTGATCCCGGGACAGCTACGGGGGCTTTAAACAATGAGCAGTTCTTC. Its protein product is CATSDPGTATGALNNEQFF.

This chain joins TRBV6-6 and TRBJ2-1, with D unclear. CDR1 and CDR2 from the germline V gene are MNHNY and SVGAGI (reference sequence). This CDR3 region has 14 residues. V lost 4 bases and J 1 base, leaving 8 bases between the germline ends. CDR3 in DNA: TGTGCCAGCAGTTCCGCCCAATCCTACAATGAGCAGTTCTTC. Amino acid sequence: CASSSAQSYNEQFF.

This chain links TRBV18 with TRBJ2-1; 13 bases fit TRBD2. The CDR3 covers 15 residues. Trimming removed 3 bases from V and 6 bases from J; junction bases left unmatched: 2. Looked up from germline, CDR1 is KGHSH and CDR2 is LQKENI. CDR3 in amino acids: CASSPGLAGPNEQFF. In DNA, the CDR3 is TGTGCCAGCTCACCGGGACTAGCGGGGCCCAATGAGCAGTTCTTC.

The V gene is TRBV11-2, the J gene TRBJ2-3; TRBD1 aligns across 8 bases. The trim removed 0 bases at V and 8 bases at J, leaving 7 bases unmatched. Germline values: CDR1 SGHAT, CDR2 FQNNGV. The CDR3 is 15 residues long. CDR3: CASSLETGAFPTQYF. The CDR3 DNA follows: TGTGCCAGCAGCTTAGAGACAGGGGCCTTCCCTACGCAGTATTTT.

The sample holds a few counts of this clonotype. The V gene is TRBV2, the J gene TRBJ1-5, with a weak D call TRBD1 (5 bases). The CDR3 has 15 amino acids. Germline V CDR1 and CDR2: SNHLY, FYNNEI. Trimming removed 7 bases at V and 9 bases at J, with 22 bases between. CDR3: CASTTTQGTVGPQHF. DNA of the CDR3: TGTGCCAGCACCACAACCCAGGGCACCGTGGGGCCCCAGCATTTT.

This clonotype came up a few times. The V gene is TRBV25-1, the J gene TRBJ2-2; possibly TRBD1 for D (5 bases). The CDR3 is 13 residues long. The ends were cut back, 7 bases at V and 6 bases at J, with 12 bases in the middle. Germline V gives CDR1 MGHDK, CDR2 SYGVNS. The CDR3 nucleotides are TGTGCCAGCAAAGCAGGGTCGGCCGGGGAGCTGTTTTTT. It specifies CASKAGSAGELFF.

About this clonotype: Germline is not matched at one junction end, which may reflect a read error. The chain uses TRBV7-9 and TRBJ1-1; weak D call: TRBD1 (5 bases). This CDR3 comprises 12 residues. Germline loops: CDR1 SEHNR, CDR2 FQNEAQ (reference sequence). CDR3 in amino acids: CASSLTEHEVFF. In DNA form, the CDR3 reads TGTGCCAGCAGCTTGACAGAACATGAAGTTTTCTTT.

This clonotype was observed a few times. V usage is TRBV20-1 and J usage is TRBJ2-5, with no clear D. CDR3 length: 15 amino acids. V lost 1 base, J lost 5 bases, and 17 bases lay in between. Germline loops: CDR1 DFQATT, CDR2 SNEGSKA (reference sequence). DNA of the CDR3: TGCAGTGCTAGAGGAGGAGCCCACGTGGGGGAGACCCAGTACTTC. It codes for CSARGGAHVGETQYF.

This clonotype was found a few times. The rearrangement links TRBV5-4 to TRBJ1-1, with D possibly TRBD1 on 6 matching bases. CDR3 length equals 14 residues. Trimming left V 4 bases short and J 10 bases short, with 20 bases between. Germline CDR1 SGHNT, CDR2 YYREEE (reference sequence). CDR3 in DNA: TGTGCCAGCAGCCCGAGATTGACAGAGGGGGGAGCTTTCTTT. It translates to CASSPRLTEGGAFF.

This clonotype was recorded a few times. The gene calls are TRBV10-3 and TRBJ2-1; TRBD2 matches at 15 bases. The CDR3 runs to 18 residues. V lost 6 bases and J lost 7; bases outside the gene matches: 13. CDR1 and CDR2 (germline): ENHRY, SYGVKD. The CDR3 region has the DNA TGTGCCATCAGCCAAACCCTACCGGGACTAGCGGGAGGAAATGAGCAGTTCTTC. Translating gives CAISQTLPGLAGGNEQFF.

The gene calls are TRBV28 and TRBJ1-5; weak D call: TRBD1 (6 bases). Germline CDR1 reads MDHEN; CDR2 reads SYDVKM. There are 12 residues in the CDR3. The V end was cut by 7 bases, the J end by 7 bases, with 11 bases between. CDR3 loop: CASNRVGQPQHF. Here the CDR3 DNA reads TGTGCCAGCAACAGGGTCGGGCAGCCCCAGCATTTT.

The rearrangement joins TRBV19 to TRBJ2-3, with TRBD2 identical over 11 bases. Germline lookup yields CDR1 LNHDA and CDR2 SQIVND (reference sequence). V dropped 6 bases and J dropped 0; count of bases not matched to a gene: 2. The CDR3 contains 15 residues. The CDR3 DNA reads TGTGCCAGTAGGGGACTAGCGGAAAGCACAGATACGCAGTATTTT. It encodes CASRGLAESTDTQYF.

V gene TRBV3-1 combines with J gene TRBJ1-6, with a weak D call TRBD1 (6 bases). The CDR3 runs 17 residues. Germline CDR1 and CDR2: LGHDT and YNNKEL (reference sequence). The V and J ends lost 0 bases and 4 bases respectively, with 13 bases between them. CDR3 loop: CASSQDLRTVYNSPLHF. The CDR3 DNA reads as TGTGCCAGCAGCCAAGACCTAAGGACAGTATATAATTCACCCCTCCACTTT.

This clonotype was seen a few times. The chain couples TRBV18 to TRBJ2-7, with D perhaps matching TRBD1 (5 bases). Germline V gene lookup returns CDR1 KGHSH and CDR2 LQKENI. CDR3 size: 13 residues. The V and J ends lost 3 bases and 7 bases respectively, with 13 bases between them. The CDR3 sequence is CASSPIRVGEQYF. As DNA, the CDR3 is TGTGCCAGCTCACCGATCAGGGTAGGGGAGCAGTACTTC.

This rearrangement joins TRBV12-3 or TRBV12-4 to TRBJ2-1; TRBD2 matches 12 bases. With 6 bases clipped from V and 15 bases from J, the junction kept 6 bases outside the gene matches. This CDR3 spans 12 amino acids. The CDR3 DNA sequence: TGTGCCAGCAGCCCTAGCGGGAGGGAAGGGTTCTTC. This translates into CASSPSGREGFF.

The genes are TRBV9 and TRBJ2-4; maybe TRBD2 (6 bases). V was cut by 0 bases and J by 0 bases, with 19 bases left in between. The CDR3 totals 19 residues. Per the germline V gene, CDR1 is SGDLS and CDR2 is YYNGEE. CDR3 sequence reads: CASSVGGAGNTLAKNIQYF. CDR3 sequence (DNA): TGTGCCAGCAGCGTAGGCGGCGCGGGGAATACCCTAGCCAAAAACATTCAGTACTTC. The full variable domain, its missing parts supplied by reference TRBV9 and TRBJ2-4, is DSGVTQTPKHLITATGQRVTLRCSPRSGDLSVYWYQQSLDQGLQFLIQYYNGEERAKGNILERFSAQQFPDLHSELNLSSLELGDSALYFCASSVGGAGNTLAKNIQYFGAGTRLSVL.

CDR3 coding DNA: TGTGCCAGCAGCTTGCAGGCCGCCGGGGAGCTGTTTTTT. Protein: CASSLQAAGELFF. This chain links TRBV13 with TRBJ2-2; unclear D gene. The CDR3 is 13 residues long. CDR1 PRHDT and CDR2 FYEKMQ come from the germline V gene (reference sequence). V was trimmed by 3 bases and J by 6 bases, leaving 8 bases between them. The full variable domain, rest sourced from reference TRBV13 and TRBJ2-2, is AAGVIQSPRHLIKEKRETATLKCYPIPRHDTVYWYQQGPGQDPQFLISFYEKMQSDKGSIPDRFSAQQFSDYHSELNMSSLELGDSALYFCASSLQAAGELFFGEGSRLTVL.

Many counts were recorded for this clonotype. J is TRBJ2-2 and V is TRBV9; D uncertain. The CDR3 runs to 13 residues. Germline lookup yields CDR1 SGDLS and CDR2 YYNGEE. V was cut by 5 bases and J by 7 bases, with 12 bases left in between. The CDR3 nucleotides read TGTGCCAGCAGGGAAACAGCTTTCGGGGAGCTGTTTTTT. It specifies CASRETAFGELFF.

There are a few counts of this clonotype. The chain is built from TRBV5-4 and TRBJ1-2, with no clear D. The CDR3 has 14 amino acids. Germline V CDR1 and CDR2: SGHNT, YYREEE (reference sequence). V was trimmed by 0 bases and J by 2 bases, leaving 8 bases between them. CDR3 in amino acids: CASSLVSANYGYTF. CDR3 DNA: TGTGCCAGCAGCTTGGTGTCGGCCAACTATGGCTACACCTTC.

The chain employs TRBV3-1 and TRBJ1-1; a possible D gene is TRBD1 (5 bases). The length of the CDR3 is 15 residues. Germline-derived CDR1 and CDR2 are LGHDT and YNNKEL (reference sequence). V lost 4 bases, J lost 1 base, and 13 bases lay in between. The CDR3: CASSPPRGRNTEAFF. The CDR3, as DNA: TGTGCCAGCAGCCCCCCACGGGGGAGGAACACTGAAGCTTTCTTT.

This clonotype was seen a few times. The CDR3 loop reads CASSLWDSPYEQYF. The CDR3, as DNA: TGTGCCAGCAGTTTATGGGACAGTCCCTACGAGCAGTACTTC. The rearrangement links TRBV28 to TRBJ2-7, with D possibly matching TRBD1 (6 bases). The germline V gene encodes CDR1 MDHEN and CDR2 SYDVKM. V lost 0 bases and J lost 2, with 8 bases in between. CDR3 length: 14 amino acids.

This clonotype was seen only a few times. The CDR3 DNA sequence: TGTGCCACCTCAGGGGGTAGCACAGATACGCAGTATTTT. Translated: CATSGGSTDTQYF. This chain links TRBV10-3 with TRBJ2-3; 7 bases align to TRBD1. V shed 10 bases, J shed 0 bases, and the junction held 4 bases outside the gene matches. Germline CDR1 ENHRY, CDR2 SYGVKD. The CDR3 consists of 13 residues.

The table lists this clonotype with a few counts. The junction shows a germline mismatch at one end, possibly a read error. The chain joins TRBV7-9 to TRBJ2-5; the match to TRBD2 covers 8 bases. CDR1 and CDR2 from the germline V gene are SEHNR and FQNEAQ (reference sequence). CDR3 length equals 14 residues. CDR3: CASSVAGWLETQYF. DNA for the CDR3: TGTGCCAGCAGCGTAGCGGGATGGTTGGAGACCCAGTACTTC.

The rearrangement joins TRBV7-9 to TRBJ2-1; 13 bases line up with TRBD2. Germline CDR1 is SEHNR and CDR2 is FQNEAQ (reference sequence). V was pared by 5 bases and J by 8 bases, with 9 bases of the junction left unmatched. CDR3 size: 16 residues. The CDR3: CASSGRTSGSLDEQFF. In DNA form, the CDR3 reads TGTGCCAGCAGCGGGAGGACTAGCGGGAGTCTTGATGAGCAGTTCTTC.